This TCR beta chain was sequenced for a study of post-analysis software for immune sequencing data. Unique molecular identifiers were carried by the TCR beta cDNA libraries. TCRdb re-called the PCR reads with MiXCR, one entry per CDR3 protein. Here the sample spans about 460,000 distinct CDR3 sequences, around 40% being singletons. This receptor was taken from a girl aged 5 to 17 with multiple sclerosis. The sample taken for sequencing was blood.

The CDR3 nucleotides read TGTGCCAGCCAGCCAAATGAGCAGTTCTTC. Protein: CASQPNEQFF. The V gene is TRBV9, the J gene TRBJ2-1, with unresolved D. Germline values: CDR1 SGDLS, CDR2 YYNGEE. Trimming left V 7 bases short and J 7 bases short, with 6 bases between. This CDR3 contains 10 residues.